These T cell receptor beta chains were read from a single sample in a study of memory CD8 T cells in hepatitis C reinfection. The method was immunoSEQ multiplex PCR; TCRdb's version includes in-frame clones alone and lacks a portion of them. The profile covers more than 45,000 clones, with approximately 89% appearing a single time and roughly 1% taken by the ten largest. What was sequenced was naive CD8+ T cells sorted from blood. The receptors derive from a man between 18 and 29 years old with hepatitis C virus infection. Both conserved end residues are part of each CDR3. The order of the fields is V gene, clone size, J gene, D gene, CDR3 DNA, CDR3 protein. A D gene is named only where the DNA matches it firmly. The size field is filled for only some rows; it gives once, few, many or a size class.

v_gene: TRBV27
abundance: .
j_gene: TRBJ2-5
d_gene: TRBD2
CDR3nt: TGTGCCAGCAGCCCGGAGGGTAGCGGGGTTGGGACCCAGTACTTC
CDR3aa: CASSPEGSGVGTQYF

v_gene: TRBV7-9
abundance: .
j_gene: TRBJ2-3
d_gene: TRBD2
CDR3nt: TGTGCCAGCAGTGTTCTCCTCTTCACGGGAGGAGATACGCAGTATTTT
CDR3aa: CASSVLLFTGGDTQYF

v_gene: TRBV11-2
abundance: once
j_gene: TRBJ2-2
d_gene: TRBD1
CDR3nt: TGTGCCAGCATCCGAGGGACAGCGAGCGGGGAGCTGTTTTTT
CDR3aa: CASIRGTASGELFF

v_gene: TRBV2
abundance: .
j_gene: TRBJ2-7
d_gene: TRBD1
CDR3nt: TGTGCCAGCAGTGAGGGTCAGGGGGCAGACGAGCAGTACTTC
CDR3aa: CASSEGQGADEQYF

v_gene: TRBV18
abundance: .
j_gene: TRBJ2-7
d_gene: TRBD1
CDR3nt: TGTGCCAGCTCACCAACCTTAGGAGAGACAGGGCTCGAGCAGTACTTC
CDR3aa: CASSPTLGETGLEQYF

v_gene: TRBV6-5
abundance: .
j_gene: TRBJ2-3
d_gene: TRBD2
CDR3nt: TGTGCCAGCAGTTACGACGCTAGCGGAAGCACAGATACGCAGTATTTT
CDR3aa: CASSYDASGSTDTQYF

v_gene: TRBV9
abundance: .
j_gene: TRBJ2-1
d_gene: TRBD2
CDR3nt: TGTGCCAGCAGCGTAGGTTCTAGCGGTCATGAGCAGTTCTTC
CDR3aa: CASSVGSSGHEQFF

v_gene: TRBV4-1
abundance: .
j_gene: TRBJ1-2
d_gene: TRBD1
CDR3nt: TGCGCCAGCAGCGCCGGGGACAGTTCACCCTATGGCTACACCTTC
CDR3aa: CASSAGDSSPYGYTF

v_gene: TRBV6-5
abundance: .
j_gene: TRBJ2-1
d_gene: .
CDR3nt: TGTGCCAGCAGTTACTTCTCACTTGCCTCCTACAATGAGCAGTTCTTC
CDR3aa: CASSYFSLASYNEQFF

v_gene: TRBV7-9
abundance: .
j_gene: TRBJ2-3
d_gene: TRBD2
CDR3nt: TGTGCCAGCGGGTTCGTAGCGGGAGGGAAAGATACGCAGTATTTT
CDR3aa: CASGFVAGGKDTQYF